A single sample gave rise to the 12 T cell receptor beta chains below, sequenced in a study of blood T cell repertoires in COVID-19 (dated by TCRdb to 2020 to 2022). Receptors were amplified or captured by the immunoSEQ multiplex PCR assay. TCRdb stores this immuneACCESS table with in-frame sequences only. Part of the clones is absent; in the studies checked, under half of the shortfall reflects unresolved V genes, and no reason is known for the rest. Here the sample has about half a million clones; about 85% occur a single time. The top ten constitute 8.3% of the sample. Source material: PBMCs or T cells enriched from blood (not recorded which). Source of these receptors: a woman aged 55-75 years who had recovered from COVID-19.

The chain employs TRBV6-5 and TRBJ1-5; D gene unclear. V lost 7 bases and J lost 2, with 15 bases in between. This CDR3 spans 15 amino acids. Germline loops: CDR1 MNHEY, CDR2 SVGAGI. The CDR3 DNA is TGTGCCAGCATTCGAACCGGGATTCGCAATCAGCCCCAGCATTTT. Protein sequence: CASIRTGIRNQPQHF.

The chain joins TRBV2 to TRBJ2-7, with D perhaps matching TRBD1 (6 bases). CDR1 is SNHLY and CDR2 is FYNNEI in the germline V gene. V was cut by 4 bases and J by 8 bases, with 12 bases left in between. CDR3 length: 12 residues. The DNA of the CDR3 is TGTGCCAGCAGTGTACAGGGTCCCCAGCAGTACGTC. Translating gives CASSVQGPQQYV.

The rearrangement uses TRBV15 and TRBJ1-4; 8 nucleotides line up with TRBD1. V was pared by 4 bases and J by 8 bases, with 3 bases of the junction left unmatched. The CDR3 runs 13 residues. Germline V gene lookup returns CDR1 LNHNV and CDR2 YYDKDF (reference sequence). The CDR3 is CATSTGGGEKLFF. The DNA for the CDR3 is TGTGCCACCAGCACAGGGGGCGGAGAAAAACTGTTTTTT.

The genes are TRBV7-2 and TRBJ1-2; tentatively, D is TRBD1 (6 bases). The germline V gene has CDR1 SGHTA and CDR2 FQGNSA. The CDR3 loop spans 15 amino acids. V was cut by 4 bases and J by 5 bases, with 17 bases left in between. The CDR3 is CASSYRQVARYGYTF. The DNA for the CDR3 is TGTGCCAGCAGCTATAGACAGGTGGCTCGGTATGGCTACACCTTC. The full variable domain, its missing parts supplied by reference TRBV7-2 and TRBJ1-2, is GAGVSQSPSNKVTEKGKDVELRCDPISGHTALYWYRQSLGQGLEFLIYFQGNSAPDKSGLPSDRFSAERTGGSVSTLTIQRTQQEDSAVYLCASSYRQVARYGYTFGSGTRLTVV.

This chain connects TRBV5-4 to TRBJ1-6, with TRBD1 identical over 8 bases. This CDR3 contains 16 residues. The V and J ends lost 4 bases and 7 bases, in that order; junction bases with no gene match: 10. Germline assignment: CDR1 SGHNT and CDR2 YYREEE (reference sequence). The CDR3 nucleotides read TGTGCCAGCAGCCGGGACCGGACAGGGCTCAATTCACCCCTCCACTTT. It codes for CASSRDRTGLNSPLHF.

The V and J genes are TRBV6-5 and TRBJ2-5; D is uncertain. Germline lookup yields CDR1 MNHEY and CDR2 SVGAGI. V lost 6 bases, J lost 2 bases, and 16 bases lay in between. The CDR3 is 15 residues long. The CDR3 loop is CASRHRTVSQETQYF. DNA of the CDR3: TGTGCCAGCAGACACCGAACAGTCTCTCAAGAGACCCAGTACTTC.

The V call is TRBV5-5, the J call TRBJ2-3; 9 nucleotides match TRBD2. V trimming: 2 bases; J trimming: 6 bases; junction bases outside the gene matches: 4. Germline CDR1 reads SGHKS; CDR2 reads YYEKEE (reference sequence). CDR3 length: 14 amino acids. This CDR3 is CASSFGTSIDTQYF. CDR3 nucleotide sequence: TGTGCCAGCAGCTTTGGGACTAGCATCGATACGCAGTATTTT. Combining the CDR3 with reference TRBV5-5 and TRBJ2-3 gives the whole variable domain DAGVTQSPTHLIKTRGQQVTLRCSPISGHKSVSWYQQVLGQGPQFIFQYYEKEERGRGNFPDRFSARQFPNYSSELNVNALLLGDSALYLCASSFGTSIDTQYFGPGTRLTVL.

The gene calls are TRBV5-6 and TRBJ1-3; no firm D call. This CDR3 is 17 amino acids long. Trimming removed 1 base at V and 0 bases at J, with 14 bases between. Germline CDR1 SGHDT, CDR2 YYEEEE. The CDR3 region is CASSLWAGFHSGNTIYF. In DNA form, the CDR3 reads TGTGCCAGCAGCTTGTGGGCAGGATTTCACTCTGGAAACACCATATATTTT.

This sequence joins TRBV5-1 and TRBJ2-5; 10 bases fit TRBD2. The germline V gene encodes CDR1 SGHRS and CDR2 YFSETQ. This CDR3 contains 15 residues. The junction had 1 base not matched to a gene; V was cut back by 0 bases and J by 2 bases. CDR3 loop: CASSLAAGGQETQYF. The CDR3 coding sequence is TGCGCCAGCAGCTTGGCAGCGGGGGGGCAAGAGACCCAGTACTTC. Based on the CDR3 plus reference TRBV5-1 and TRBJ2-5, the full variable domain is KAGVTQTPRYLIKTRGQQVTLSCSPISGHRSVSWYQQTPGQGLQFLFEYFSETQRNKGNFPGRFSGRQFSNSRSEMNVSTLELGDSALYLCASSLAAGGQETQYFGPGTRLLVL.

This clone was recorded only once. The chain combines TRBV6-5 with TRBJ1-3, with 7 positions matching TRBD1. CDR3 length equals 13 residues. The trim removed 5 bases at V and 4 bases at J, leaving 2 bases unmatched. CDR1 MNHEY and CDR2 SVGAGI come from the germline V gene. The CDR3 spells CASSTGAGNTIYF. The CDR3 region has the DNA TGTGCCAGCAGTACAGGGGCCGGAAACACCATATATTTT.

This clone was seen just once. V is TRBV4-1 and J is TRBJ2-3; no reliable D call. The V gene's germline CDR1 is MGHRA and CDR2 YSYEKL. V lost 0 bases, J lost 6 bases, and 4 bases lay in between. The CDR3 loop spans 12 amino acids. For the CDR3, the DNA is TGCGCCAGCAGCCAAGATATTGATACGCAGTATTTT. Translated, it gives CASSQDIDTQYF.

J is TRBJ2-1 and V is TRBV5-1; TRBD2 is a possible D gene (6 bases). Germline CDR1 and CDR2: SGHRS and YFSETQ. Trimming took 0 bases from V and 4 from J, leaving 14 bases between them. The length of the CDR3 is 16 residues. As DNA, the CDR3 is TGCGCCAGCAGCTTGGCCGGTGTGGGGGGTTACAATGAGCAGTTCTTC. As protein: CASSLAGVGGYNEQFF.